The T cell receptor (beta chain) under discussion was sequenced for a study of cytomegalovirus exposure and HLA in healthy donors (dated by TCRdb to the late 2010s). Regarding the complete study: The 670 or so repertoires of the first cohort and the approximately 110 validation repertoires were produced on the same platform, according to a later analysis. The study was designed to test whether signatures of past pathogen exposure could be identified by cataloging public T cell receptors. A separate validation cohort of 90 to 150 different subjects was used in addition to the 666-subject first cohort. To predict cytomegalovirus infection status, the study combined high-throughput TCR immunosequencing, statistical association of individual TCRs with disease status, and machine learning. Overall study results and their limits: Across donors, most TCR sequences were observed very rarely, whereas some public TCRs were present in many individuals. Of the cluster scores, around 95% were above 0 in a later analysis, which found that TCRs clustered in the first cohort also tended to co-occur in the 110 or so validation repertoires. The study gave a list of 150 to 200 TCR beta chains associated with cytomegalovirus. All 120 or so repertoires were used to score co-occurrence in the validation cohort in a later analysis, because that analysis had no HLA typing for the cohort. The authors suggested that the approach could potentially be extended to other disease states and immunological phenotypes. The classifier was reported to diagnose cytomegalovirus status with high specificity and sensitivity in both the original and validation cohorts. A few of the identified cytomegalovirus-associated TCR beta chains were confirmed in vitro to be specific for cytomegalovirus antigens.

Trimming leaves V shorter by 5 bases and J shorter by 1 base, with the junction holding 7 bases beyond the gene matches. Based on the germline V gene (reference sequence), the CDR1 and CDR2 sequences are MNHNY and SVGAGI. The CDR3 sequence holds 15 residues, the cysteine and phenylalanine included. The DNA shown is the 45-base CDR3, in frame from base 1. The library was made by the immunoSEQ multiplex PCR assay. On the study's bioinformatics: A statistical classification framework was built for diagnosing cytomegalovirus status from the catalog of TCR beta chain sequences. TCRdb mirrors the immuneACCESS table, restricted to in-frame sequences. Some clones are absent from its copies; in checked studies, under half trace to an unresolved V gene, and the reason for the others is unknown. The V and J calls and clone size come from that table; D and trimming were worked out from the DNA. This sample is represented by some 67,000 clones; 94% of them were singletons. The leading ten clones occupy roughly 1% of the sample.

In regard to this clone: Its antigen target is currently unknown. It has no much larger one-base neighbor in the sample; base qualities were not kept.

Donors formed part of the validation cohort, which comprised over a hundred subjects and was distinct from the first cohort of roughly 600 subjects. Sequenced sample: PBMCs. The TCR comes from a woman aged 18-29 years in good health and CMV-seronegative. This chain joins TRBV6-6 to TRBJ2-7, and 8 junction bases match TRBD2. The CDR3 loop reads CASSAGLAGSYEQYF. The nucleotides read TGTGCCAGCAGTGCTGGGCTAGCGGGTTCCTACGAGCAGTACTTC.